Each of the 27 T cell receptor beta chains below was sequenced from the same sample in a study of shared clonotypes between healthy human individuals. Sequencing used immunoSEQ multiplex PCR; TCRdb keeps in-frame clones, though not all of them. Counted here are roughly 2,500,000 clones, roughly 93% occurring once; the ten biggest clones make up around 0.4%. Sequencing was performed on naive CD4+ T cells from PBMCs. Documented subset: CD45RA+ positively selected. These receptors came from a young man in good health. Some clones in this sample may be carry-over from other donors' samples.

The V and J genes are TRBV19 and TRBJ2-7, with TRBD1 matching 9 bases. The V gene's germline CDR1 is LNHDA and CDR2 SQIVND (reference sequence). Trimming at V came to 9 bases and at J to 1 base, leaving 10 bases not matched to a gene. The CDR3 is made up of 15 amino acids. The CDR3 loop reads CASSLTGTGSYEQYF. CDR3 sequence (DNA): TGTGCCAGCTCCCTGACCGGGACAGGGTCCTACGAGCAGTACTTC.

As regards this clone: Other DNA sequences in this sample translate to the same CDR3. V and J are TRBV19 and TRBJ2-5; no clear D gene. The CDR3 covers 11 residues. V was trimmed by 4 bases and J by 5 bases, leaving 5 bases between them. The germline gives CDR1 LNHDA, CDR2 SQIVND (reference sequence). In DNA, the CDR3 is TGTGCCAGTAGTACAGAGGAGACCCAGTACTTC. Amino acid sequence: CASSTEETQYF.

The table lists this clone with a count of one. This chain connects TRBV9 to TRBJ1-4; weak D call: TRBD1 (6 bases). The germline CDR1 and CDR2 sequences are SGDLS and YYNGEE. V dropped 3 bases and J dropped 4 bases, with 10 bases sitting between them. This CDR3 contains 14 residues. CDR3 nucleotides: TGTGCCAGCAGCGCACAGGGAGGTAATGAAAAACTGTTTTTT. The encoded protein is CASSAQGGNEKLFF.

The chain employs TRBV20-1 and TRBJ2-5; D uncertain. Per the germline V gene, CDR1 is DFQATT and CDR2 is SNEGSKA (reference sequence). The CDR3 is 11 amino acids. V was clipped by 1 base and J by 8 bases, with 8 bases between them. The CDR3 protein is CSARVALTQYF. In nucleotides, the CDR3 is TGCAGTGCTAGAGTCGCCTTAACCCAGTACTTC.

The table lists this clone with a few counts. The chain carries TRBV28 and TRBJ1-1; weak D call: TRBD1 (6 bases). Trimming stripped 5 bases from V and 3 bases from J, with 10 bases between. This CDR3 spans 13 amino acids. Germline V gives CDR1 MDHEN, CDR2 SYDVKM. The CDR3 is CASSGPGDTEAFF. CDR3 nucleotides: TGTGCCAGCAGTGGACCAGGGGACACTGAAGCTTTCTTT.

The chain uses TRBV5-1 and TRBJ2-2, with 9 positions matching TRBD1. Germline V lookup: CDR1 SGHRS, CDR2 YFSETQ. The CDR3 is 16 amino acids. The ends lost 5 bases at V and 4 bases at J; junction bases unmatched: 9. CDR3 protein: CASRRSGTGTTGELFF. The CDR3 DNA follows: TGCGCCAGCAGACGGTCCGGGACAGGGACCACCGGGGAGCTGTTTTTT.

This chain uses TRBV9 with TRBJ2-7; possibly TRBD1 or TRBD2 for D (5 bases each). CDR1 SGDLS and CDR2 YYNGEE come from the germline V gene. CDR3 length: 14 amino acids. Trimming shortened V by 3 bases and J by 4 bases, and 14 bases separated the two germline ends. The CDR3 reads CASSATGTVYEQYF. CDR3 nucleotide sequence: TGTGCCAGCAGCGCTACCGGGACGGTATACGAGCAGTACTTC.

The rearrangement joins TRBV29-1 to TRBJ1-2; tentatively, D is TRBD1 (5 bases). Germline loops: CDR1 SQVTM, CDR2 ANQGSEA. With 7 bases removed from V and 7 bases from J, the gap between germline ends came to 22 bases. This CDR3 has 14 residues. For the CDR3, the DNA is TGCAGCGCCCGGGGGGACCTTGGAGGGAGTGGCTACACCTTC. It translates to CSARGDLGGSGYTF.

The chain employs TRBV28 and TRBJ1-2; D is unresolved. V dropped 8 bases and J dropped 6 bases, with 13 bases sitting between them. This CDR3 has 12 residues. Germline CDR1 and CDR2: MDHEN and SYDVKM. CDR3 DNA sequence: TGTGCCAGCGGCCCCGGAAGGGATGGCTACACCTTC. Its translation: CASGPGRDGYTF.

The V gene is TRBV28, the J gene TRBJ1-5, with D maybe TRBD1 (5 bases). The CDR3 is 12 residues long. CDR1 is MDHEN and CDR2 is SYDVKM in the germline V gene. Trimming pared 6 bases from V and 11 bases from J, leaving 14 bases between. Written as DNA, the CDR3 is TGTGCCAGCAGCCAAGGGGACGCGGCCCAGCATTTT. This encodes CASSQGDAAQHF.

This rearrangement joins TRBV4-3 to TRBJ2-7; 8 bases are shared with TRBD2. Germline trimming cut 2 bases from V and 2 bases from J; bases unmatched to any gene: 14. Germline V gene sequence: CDR1 LGHNA, CDR2 YSLEER. CDR3 size: 18 residues. This chain's CDR3 is CASSQSAEGTSSPYEQYF. The DNA for the CDR3 is TGCGCCAGCAGCCAATCGGCCGAAGGGACTAGTTCCCCCTACGAGCAGTACTTC.

The chain has TRBV2 and TRBJ1-2, with TRBD1 identical over 10 bases. After removal of 9 bases from V and 8 bases from J, the junction contained 6 bases not matched to a gene. Germline CDR1 SNHLY, CDR2 FYNNEI. The CDR3 is 12 amino acids. The DNA of the CDR3 is TGTGCCAGTGCCCGGGACAGGGGCGGCTACACCTTC. It translates to CASARDRGGYTF.

Worth noting for this clone: The same CDR3 can be traced to other DNA sequences in this sample. J is TRBJ2-7 and V is TRBV10-3; 8 positions agree with TRBD2. Germline CDR1 reads ENHRY; CDR2 reads SYGVKD. The CDR3 is made up of 13 amino acids. The J segment lost 4 bases and the V segment lost 4 bases, leaving 3 bases of the junction unmatched. CDR3 residues: CAISGTGGYEQYF. As DNA, the CDR3 is TGTGCCATCAGTGGGACGGGAGGGTACGAGCAGTACTTC.

This rearrangement joins TRBV6-4 to TRBJ1-2, with TRBD1 as a possible D gene (5 bases). This CDR3 has 15 amino acids. Germline CDR1 MRHNA, CDR2 SNTAGT. Trimming stripped 5 bases from V and 4 bases from J, with 17 bases between. The CDR3 sequence: CASSSERGGPYGYTF. Written as DNA, the CDR3 is TGTGCCAGCAGTTCCGAACGGGGGGGACCCTATGGCTACACCTTC.

V usage is TRBV5-1 and J usage is TRBJ2-3; 9 bases line up with TRBD2. With 1 base clipped from V and 3 bases from J, the junction kept 9 bases outside the gene matches. The CDR3 contains 17 residues. CDR1 is SGHRS, CDR2 YFSETQ, per germline. The DNA of the CDR3 is TGCGCCAGCAGCTTGCTCCCCAATCTAGCGGGAACAGATACGCAGTATTTT. It yields the protein CASSLLPNLAGTDTQYF.

V and J are TRBV27 and TRBJ2-1; D could derive from TRBD1 or TRBD2 (6 bases each). The germline V and J ends were trimmed by 0 bases and 4 bases, with 13 bases remaining between them. This CDR3 spans 16 amino acids. Germline CDR1 MNHEY, CDR2 SMNVEV (reference sequence). The CDR3 is CASSLSPGAGYNEQFF. DNA for the CDR3: TGTGCCAGCAGTTTATCCCCGGGGGCGGGGTACAATGAGCAGTTCTTC.

The J gene is TRBJ2-5, the V gene TRBV18; 8 bases fit TRBD1. J was trimmed by 4 bases and V by 4 bases; bases with no gene match: 8. CDR3 length equals 15 residues. From germline, CDR1 is KGHSH and CDR2 LQKENI. Written as DNA, the CDR3 is TGTGCCAGCTCACACCGAGGACAGGGTGGAGAGACCCAGTACTTC. This codes for CASSHRGQGGETQYF.

Concerning this clone: Other DNA sequences from this sample encode an identical CDR3 as well. The CDR3 DNA reads TGCGCCAGCAGCTTGGGGCGACTAGCGGGCACAGATACGCAGTATTTT. Amino acids: CASSLGRLAGTDTQYF. This chain uses TRBV5-1 with TRBJ2-3, with TRBD2 matching 9 bases. The V segment lost 0 bases and the J segment 1 base; nucleotides outside the gene matches: 3. This CDR3 has 16 amino acids. Germline V CDR1 and CDR2: SGHRS, YFSETQ.

This chain joins TRBV7-3 and TRBJ2-5, with D uncertain. Near its end, the DNA agrees better with TRBJ2-7, so the J call may be wrong. This CDR3 region has 15 residues. Per germline, CDR1 SGHTA and CDR2 FQGTGA. Written as DNA, the CDR3 is TGTGCCAGCAGCTTAGGTAGCTCTCGAACCGACGAGCAGTACTTC. It codes for CASSLGSSRTDEQYF.

This clone was seen only once. The V call is TRBV27, the J call TRBJ2-7; D might be TRBD1 (6 bases). The V gene lost 5 bases and the J gene lost 5 bases, with 13 bases spanning the gap. The CDR3 spans 13 residues. Germline V gene lookup returns CDR1 MNHEY and CDR2 SMNVEV (reference sequence). The CDR3 loop is CASSRLQGNEQYF. CDR3 sequence (DNA): TGTGCCAGCAGTCGCCTGCAGGGGAACGAGCAGTACTTC.

The chain has TRBV28 and TRBJ2-1; D possibly uses TRBD1 or TRBD2 (5 bases each). CDR1 MDHEN and CDR2 SYDVKM come from the germline V gene. The CDR3 length is 14 residues. With 7 bases removed from V and 1 base from J, the gap between germline ends came to 11 bases. In DNA form, the CDR3 reads TGTGCCAGCACGGGGCTTGGGTCCTACAATGAGCAGTTCTTC. Residues: CASTGLGSYNEQFF.

This sequence joins TRBV10-2 and TRBJ1-4; D not certain. Germline V lookup: CDR1 WSHSY, CDR2 SAAADI. The CDR3 runs 15 residues. Trimming took off 2 bases at V and 7 bases at J, with 14 bases between the two ends. The CDR3 region has the DNA TGCGCCAGCAGTGAGGTTTCATGGGGAACTGAAAAACTGTTTTTT. Its protein is CASSEVSWGTEKLFF.

The CDR3 region is CASSLSEEMTQHF. Written as DNA, the CDR3 is TGTGCCAGCTCACTGTCGGAGGAAATGACCCAGCATTTT. V is TRBV18 and J is TRBJ1-5; D call uncertain. Germline CDR1 is KGHSH and CDR2 is LQKENI. The CDR3 runs to 13 residues. V was trimmed by 4 bases and J by 11 bases, leaving 15 bases between them.

Comment on this clone: The sample carries other DNA sequences with the same CDR3. The rearrangement uses TRBV5-4 and TRBJ2-3, with D perhaps TRBD2 (5 bases). The V end lost 2 bases, the J end lost 1 base, and 11 bases lay between the germline ends. This CDR3 is 15 amino acids long. Germline CDR1 and CDR2: SGHNT and YYREEE (reference sequence). For the CDR3, the DNA is TGTGCCAGCAGCTTAGGAGGAACCGGCACAGATACGCAGTATTTT. Protein: CASSLGGTGTDTQYF. The full variable domain, in which reference TRBV5-4 and TRBJ2-3 provide the parts outside the CDR3, is ETGVTQSPTHLIKTRGQQVTLRCSSQSGHNTVSWYQQALGQGPQFIFQYYREEENGRGNFPPRFSGLQFPNYSSELNVNALELDDSALYLCASSLGGTGTDTQYFGPGTRLTVL.

V is TRBV7-9 and J is TRBJ2-1, with TRBD1 matching 8 bases. V lost 5 bases to trimming and J lost 8 bases; unmatched junction nucleotides: 14. Germline values: CDR1 SEHNR, CDR2 FQNEAQ (reference sequence). This CDR3 has 16 amino acids. The CDR3 here is CASSPDYADRVHEQFF. The CDR3 DNA sequence: TGTGCCAGCAGCCCTGATTACGCGGACAGGGTACATGAGCAGTTCTTC. Filled out from reference TRBV7-9 and TRBJ2-1, the complete variable domain reads DTGVSQNPRHKITKRGQNVTFRCDPISEHNRLYWYRQTLGQGPEFLTYFQNEAQLEKSRLLSDRFSAERPKGSFSTLEIQRTEQGDSAMYLCASSPDYADRVHEQFFGPGTRLTVL.

This clone was seen just once. The chain couples TRBV11-2 to TRBJ2-7; 8 nucleotides match TRBD2. There are 14 residues in the CDR3. The V gene's germline CDR1 is SGHAT and CDR2 FQNNGV. The ends lost 6 bases at V and 7 bases at J; junction bases unmatched: 11. CDR3 sequence: CASSSPGGLMEQYF. The CDR3 nucleotides read TGTGCCAGCAGTAGTCCGGGAGGGCTGATGGAGCAGTACTTC.

V is TRBV5-4 and J is TRBJ1-3; weak D call: TRBD1 (5 bases). With 5 bases removed from V and 0 bases from J, the gap between germline ends came to 15 bases. CDR1 and CDR2 from the germline V gene are SGHNT and YYREEE (reference sequence). The CDR3 runs to 16 residues. The CDR3 protein is CASSRARGDSGNTIYF. The CDR3 DNA is TGTGCCAGCAGTCGGGCCCGGGGGGACTCTGGAAACACCATATATTTT.